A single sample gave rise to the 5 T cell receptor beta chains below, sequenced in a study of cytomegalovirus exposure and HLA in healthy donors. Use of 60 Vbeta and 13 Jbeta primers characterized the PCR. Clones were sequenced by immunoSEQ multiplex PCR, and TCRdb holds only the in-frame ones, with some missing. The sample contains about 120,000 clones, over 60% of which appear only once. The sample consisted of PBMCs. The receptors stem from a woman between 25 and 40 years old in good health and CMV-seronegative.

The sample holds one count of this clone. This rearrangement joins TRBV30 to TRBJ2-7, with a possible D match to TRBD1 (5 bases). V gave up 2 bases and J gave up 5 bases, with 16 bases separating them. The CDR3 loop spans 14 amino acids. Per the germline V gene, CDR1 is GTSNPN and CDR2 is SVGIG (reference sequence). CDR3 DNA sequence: TGTGCCTGGAGTACAGGCCAAACCCACGACGAGCAGTACTTC. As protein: CAWSTGQTHDEQYF.

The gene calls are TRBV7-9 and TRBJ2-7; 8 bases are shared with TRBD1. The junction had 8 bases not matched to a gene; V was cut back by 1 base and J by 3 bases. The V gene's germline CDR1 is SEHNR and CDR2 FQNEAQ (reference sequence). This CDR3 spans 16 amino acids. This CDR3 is CASSLDSRDRNYEQYF. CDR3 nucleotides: TGTGCCAGCAGCTTAGACTCCCGGGACAGGAACTACGAGCAGTACTTC.

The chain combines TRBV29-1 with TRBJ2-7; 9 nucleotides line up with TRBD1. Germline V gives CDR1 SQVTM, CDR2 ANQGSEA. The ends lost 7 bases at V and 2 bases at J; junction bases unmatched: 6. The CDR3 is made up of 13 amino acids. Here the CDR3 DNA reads TGCAGCGCCGCACAGGGGGCCACCTACGAGCAGTACTTC. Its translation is CSAAQGATYEQYF.

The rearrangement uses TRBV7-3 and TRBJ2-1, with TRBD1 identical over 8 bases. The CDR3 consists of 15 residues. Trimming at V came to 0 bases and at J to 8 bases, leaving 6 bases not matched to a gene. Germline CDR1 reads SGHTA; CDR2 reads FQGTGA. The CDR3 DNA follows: TGTGCCAGCAGCTTAACTAGCGGACAGGGCTATGAGCAGTTCTTC. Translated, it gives CASSLTSGQGYEQFF.

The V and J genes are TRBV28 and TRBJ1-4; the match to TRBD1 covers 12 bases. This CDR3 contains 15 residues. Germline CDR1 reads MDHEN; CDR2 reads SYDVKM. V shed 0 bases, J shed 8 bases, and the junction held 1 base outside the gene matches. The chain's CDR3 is CASSLWGQGAEKLFF. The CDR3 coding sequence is TGTGCCAGCAGTTTATGGGGACAGGGGGCGGAAAAACTGTTTTTT.